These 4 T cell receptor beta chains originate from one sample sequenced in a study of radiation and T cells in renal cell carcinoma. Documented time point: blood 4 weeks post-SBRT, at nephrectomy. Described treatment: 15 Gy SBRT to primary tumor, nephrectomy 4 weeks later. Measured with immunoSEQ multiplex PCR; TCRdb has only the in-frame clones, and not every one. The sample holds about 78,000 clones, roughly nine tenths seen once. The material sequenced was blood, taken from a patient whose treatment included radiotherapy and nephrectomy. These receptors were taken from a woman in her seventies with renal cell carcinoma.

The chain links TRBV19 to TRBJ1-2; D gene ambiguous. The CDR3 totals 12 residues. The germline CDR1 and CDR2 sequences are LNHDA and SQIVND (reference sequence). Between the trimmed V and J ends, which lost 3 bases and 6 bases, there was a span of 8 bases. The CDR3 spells CASSISGNGYTF. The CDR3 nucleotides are TGTGCCAGTAGTATCTCCGGAAATGGCTACACCTTC.

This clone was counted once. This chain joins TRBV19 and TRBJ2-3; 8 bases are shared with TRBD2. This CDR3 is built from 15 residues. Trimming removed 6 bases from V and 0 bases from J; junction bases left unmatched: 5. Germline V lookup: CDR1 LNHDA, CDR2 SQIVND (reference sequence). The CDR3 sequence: CASRLAATSTDTQYF. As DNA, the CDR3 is TGTGCCAGTAGACTAGCGGCAACTAGCACAGATACGCAGTATTTT.

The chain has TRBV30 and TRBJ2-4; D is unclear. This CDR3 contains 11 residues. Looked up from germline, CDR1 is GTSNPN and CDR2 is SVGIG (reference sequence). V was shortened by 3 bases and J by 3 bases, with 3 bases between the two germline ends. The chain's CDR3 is CAWRVKNIQYF. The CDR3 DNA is TGTGCCTGGAGGGTCAAAAACATTCAGTACTTC.

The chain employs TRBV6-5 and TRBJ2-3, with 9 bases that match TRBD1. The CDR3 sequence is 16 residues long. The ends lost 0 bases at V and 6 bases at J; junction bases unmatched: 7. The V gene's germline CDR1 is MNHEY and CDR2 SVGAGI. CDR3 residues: CASSYSGTGILDTQYF. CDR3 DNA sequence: TGTGCCAGCAGTTACTCCGGGACAGGGATATTGGATACGCAGTATTTT.